One sample yielded the 28 T cell receptor beta chains listed below, sequenced in a study of blood T cell repertoires in COVID-19. Only in-frame clones appear in the TCRdb table, and some are missing; sequencing was by immunoSEQ multiplex PCR. In the table there are about 120,000 clones, 85% to 90% of which are singletons. Specimen: peripheral blood. The receptors were gathered from a man aged 65-85 years with active or convalescent COVID-19.

The chain carries TRBV7-6 and TRBJ2-6, with 9 bases identical to TRBD1. V dropped 1 base and J dropped 1; count of bases not matched to a gene: 5. The CDR3 length is 18 residues. Germline CDR1 SGHVS, CDR2 FNYEAQ. CDR3 in amino acids: CASSLVRGTGSGANVLTF. CDR3 DNA: TGTGCCAGCAGCTTAGTTCGAGGGACAGGGTCTGGGGCCAACGTCCTGACTTTC. Filled out from reference TRBV7-6 and TRBJ2-6, the complete variable domain reads GAGVSQSPRYKVTKRGQDVALRCDPISGHVSLYWYRQALGQGPEFLTYFNYEAQQDKSGLPNDRFSAERPEGSISTLTIQRTEQRDSAMYRCASSLVRGTGSGANVLTFGAGSRLTVL.

J is TRBJ2-2 and V is TRBV11-3; D gene ambiguous. Germline V gene lookup returns CDR1 SGHNT and CDR2 YENEEA. The length of the CDR3 is 14 residues. Trimming removed 5 bases at V and 4 bases at J, with 11 bases between. The CDR3: CASSLYLSTGELFF. CDR3 coding DNA: TGTGCCAGCAGCCTATACCTTAGCACCGGGGAGCTGTTTTTT.

The CDR3 loop is CASSRTRTSGSSYNEQFF. The CDR3 DNA is TGCGCCAGCAGCCGAACTCGGACTAGCGGGAGCTCCTACAATGAGCAGTTCTTC. The chain is built from TRBV5-1 and TRBJ2-1; 13 bases align to TRBD2. Trimming cost V 4 bases and J 0 bases; bases outside gene matches: 7. CDR3 length: 18 residues. Germline CDR1 SGHRS, CDR2 YFSETQ.

The chain carries TRBV24-1 and TRBJ1-5; 9 nucleotides line up with TRBD1. The germline V gene encodes CDR1 KGHDR and CDR2 SFDVKD. This CDR3 contains 13 residues. V dropped 10 bases and J dropped 5; count of bases not matched to a gene: 5. Here the CDR3 DNA reads TGTGCCACGCAACAGGGGGCGCATCAGCCCCAGCATTTT. This codes for CATQQGAHQPQHF.

The chain links TRBV29-1 to TRBJ1-1; 7 nucleotides align to TRBD1. This CDR3 is built from 14 residues. Germline V gene data show CDR1 as SQVTM and CDR2 as ANQGSEA. V shed 2 bases, J shed 10 bases, and the junction held 13 bases outside the gene matches. The DNA of the CDR3 is TGCAGCGTTGAAAAGTGGACAGGTCCCGAGGGAGCTTTCTTT. Its protein is CSVEKWTGPEGAFF.

V usage is TRBV3-1 (or the pseudogene TRBV3-2) and J usage is TRBJ2-5; TRBD2 might be the D (7 bases). The CDR3 loop spans 14 amino acids. V lost 2 bases to trimming and J lost 5 bases, with 12 bases between them. CDR1 and CDR2 (germline): LGHDT, YNNKEL (reference sequence). The CDR3 DNA reads TGTGCCAGCAGCCAAATTTCGGGGGGCGAGACCCAGTACTTC. Translation gives CASSQISGGETQYF.

The genes are TRBV30 and TRBJ2-2, with unresolved D. Per the germline V gene, CDR1 is GTSNPN and CDR2 is SVGIG (reference sequence). V was cut by 4 bases and J by 0 bases, with 15 bases left in between. The CDR3 totals 16 residues. The CDR3 loop reads CAWTPPVPPNTGELFF. The CDR3 DNA reads TGTGCCTGGACCCCGCCAGTACCACCGAACACCGGGGAGCTGTTTTTT.

The J gene is TRBJ2-5, the V gene TRBV28; perhaps TRBD2 as D (6 bases). CDR3 length: 15 amino acids. Germline CDR1 reads MDHEN; CDR2 reads SYDVKM. Trimming took off 1 base at V and 2 bases at J, with 11 bases between the two ends. CDR3 in amino acids: CASSLYSGVQETQYF. Written as DNA, the CDR3 is TGTGCCAGCAGTTTATATAGCGGAGTTCAAGAGACCCAGTACTTC.

V and J are TRBV5-6 and TRBJ1-6; D not certain. V shed 2 bases and J shed 0 bases, with 6 bases lying between them. Looked up from germline, CDR1 is SGHDT and CDR2 is YYEEEE. There are 15 residues in the CDR3. The CDR3 coding sequence is TGTGCCAGCAGCTTAGAGAGCTCCTATAATTCACCCCTCCACTTT. This encodes CASSLESSYNSPLHF. Variable domain in full (rest from reference TRBV5-6 and TRBJ1-6): DAGVTQSPTHLIKTRGQQVTLRCSPKSGHDTVSWYQQALGQGPQFIFQYYEEEERQRGNFPDRFSGHQFPNYSSELNVNALLLGDSALYLCASSLESSYNSPLHFGNGTRLTVT.

The chain couples TRBV7-8 to TRBJ2-5; D is uncertain. This CDR3 spans 17 amino acids. Germline assignment: CDR1 SGHVS and CDR2 FQNEAQ. V was shortened by 0 bases and J by 3 bases, with 17 bases between the two germline ends. CDR3 nucleotides: TGTGCCAGCAGCTTAGCGCGATTCTCCGGGTATGAAGAGACCCAGTACTTC. Its translation is CASSLARFSGYEETQYF. Filled out from reference TRBV7-8 and TRBJ2-5, the complete variable domain reads GAGVSQSPRYKVAKRGQDVALRCDPISGHVSLFWYQQALGQGPEFLTYFQNEAQLDKSGLPSDRFFAERPEGSVSTLKIQRTQQEDSAVYLCASSLARFSGYEETQYFGPGTRLLVL.

This chain joins TRBV12-3 or TRBV12-4 and TRBJ2-7; tentatively, D is TRBD1 (6 bases). This CDR3 region has 13 residues. Trimming took 3 bases from V and 2 from J, leaving 8 bases between them. The CDR3 here is CASSFGTTYEQYF. The CDR3 DNA is TGTGCCAGCAGTTTCGGGACAACCTACGAGCAGTACTTC.

J is TRBJ1-6 and V is TRBV25-1; no clear D gene. Trimming shortened V by 3 bases and J by 10 bases, and 7 bases separated the two germline ends. CDR3 length: 12 residues. Germline V gives CDR1 MGHDK, CDR2 SYGVNS. The CDR3 coding sequence is TGTGCCAGCAGTGACCTCTCCTCACCCCTCCACTTT. It translates to CASSDLSSPLHF.

The chain combines TRBV19 with TRBJ2-7, with 9 positions matching TRBD2. Germline V lookup: CDR1 LNHDA, CDR2 SQIVND (reference sequence). The CDR3 length is 20 residues. With V trimmed by 6 bases and J by 2 bases, 23 bases remained unmatched. CDR3 loop: CASSTEKQYSGRGPTYEQYF. The CDR3 coding sequence is TGTGCCAGTAGCACCGAGAAACAGTATAGCGGGAGAGGGCCCACCTACGAGCAGTACTTC.

This rearrangement joins TRBV14 to TRBJ2-1; TRBD1 is a possible D gene (7 bases). The V gene's germline CDR1 is SGHDN and CDR2 FVKESK. V was trimmed by 6 bases and J by 2 bases, leaving 14 bases between them. This CDR3 comprises 15 residues. CDR3 in DNA: TGTGCCAGCAGGCCGGAGGGACAGACCTACAATGAGCAGTTCTTC. Translation: CASRPEGQTYNEQFF.

The chain uses TRBV27 and TRBJ1-5, with 7 bases aligning to TRBD1. The germline CDR1 and CDR2 sequences are MNHEY and SMNVEV (reference sequence). This CDR3 has 14 residues. Trimming at V came to 5 bases and at J to 6 bases, leaving 7 bases not matched to a gene. CDR3: CASSPQGESQPQHF. CDR3 DNA sequence: TGTGCCAGCAGTCCCCAGGGGGAGAGTCAGCCCCAGCATTTT.

This clone was detected only once. The chain couples TRBV11-3 to TRBJ1-1; D gene unclear. The CDR3 totals 15 residues. The germline CDR1 and CDR2 sequences are SGHNT and YENEEA. V was trimmed by 1 base and J by 1 base, leaving 10 bases between them. CDR3 bases: TGTGCCAGCAGCTTAGGACTGGGAGAGAACACTGAAGCTTTCTTT. This encodes CASSLGLGENTEAFF. The full variable domain, in which reference TRBV11-3 and TRBJ1-1 provide the parts outside the CDR3, is EAGVVQSPRYKIIEKKQPVAFWCNPISGHNTLYWYLQNLGQGPELLIRYENEEAVDDSQLPKDRFSAERLKGVDSTLKIQPAELGDSAVYLCASSLGLGENTEAFFGQGTRLTVV.

CDR3 sequence (DNA): TGTGCCAGCGGGGACTTTCGGGTCGGCACAGATACGCAGTATTTT. Translated: CASGDFRVGTDTQYF. The genes are TRBV25-1 and TRBJ2-3; TRBD2 is a possible D gene (6 bases). Germline V CDR1 and CDR2: MGHDK, SYGVNS. The CDR3 runs to 15 residues. Trimming shortened V by 8 bases and J by 1 base, and 16 bases separated the two germline ends.

This clone was recorded once. This chain joins TRBV5-4 and TRBJ1-4, with 11 bases that match TRBD1. Losses at the gene ends were 3 bases for V and 8 bases for J; bases not matched to a gene: 3. The CDR3 covers 14 residues. In germline, CDR1 is SGHNT, CDR2 YYREEE (reference sequence). The CDR3 here is CASSWTGGGEKLFF. The CDR3 DNA follows: TGTGCCAGCAGCTGGACAGGGGGCGGCGAAAAACTGTTTTTT. Full variable domain (missing parts from reference TRBV5-4 and TRBJ1-4): ETGVTQSPTHLIKTRGQQVTLRCSSQSGHNTVSWYQQALGQGPQFIFQYYREEENGRGNFPPRFSGLQFPNYSSELNVNALELDDSALYLCASSWTGGGEKLFFGSGTQLSVL.

The rearrangement uses TRBV10-1 and TRBJ2-7, with D perhaps matching TRBD2 (7 bases). Germline lookup yields CDR1 WNHNN and CDR2 SYGVQD (reference sequence). The CDR3 covers 15 residues. V was cut by 2 bases and J by 3 bases, with 14 bases left in between. The chain's CDR3 is CASSELQGGGYEQYF. The CDR3 nucleotides read TGCGCCAGCAGTGAGCTCCAGGGAGGGGGCTACGAGCAGTACTTC.

This chain links TRBV6-6 with TRBJ1-1; 7 nucleotides align to TRBD1. Germline V gene data show CDR1 as MNHNY and CDR2 as SVGAGI (reference sequence). The CDR3 has 12 amino acids. V shed 6 bases, J shed 7 bases, and the junction held 5 bases outside the gene matches. The CDR3 protein is CASSPGQDEAFF. CDR3 coding DNA: TGTGCCAGCAGCCCTGGACAGGATGAAGCTTTCTTT.

The CDR3 DNA sequence: TGTGCCAGCAGTTTATTCGGTAATTCACCCCTCCACTTT. Translated: CASSLFGNSPLHF. The chain employs TRBV12-3 or TRBV12-4 and TRBJ1-6; the D is unclear. The CDR3 is 13 amino acids. Trimming removed 2 bases at V and 6 bases at J, with 5 bases between.

The chain links TRBV6-6 to TRBJ2-1, with TRBD1 matching over 7 bases. V trimming: 5 bases; J trimming: 7 bases; junction bases outside the gene matches: 14. The CDR3 loop spans 16 amino acids. Per the germline V gene, CDR1 is MNHNY and CDR2 is SVGAGI (reference sequence). As DNA, the CDR3 is TGTGCCAGCAGTCGACGGGTTCAGGGGGACGTGAATGAGCAGTTCTTC. It codes for CASSRRVQGDVNEQFF.

The chain's CDR3 is CATGTRNQPQHF. In DNA form, the CDR3 reads TGTGCCACCGGGACTAGGAATCAGCCCCAGCATTTT. This chain joins TRBV15 and TRBJ1-5; D is perhaps TRBD1 (5 bases). The ends were cut back, 8 bases at V and 4 bases at J, with 9 bases in the middle. From germline, CDR1 is LNHNV and CDR2 YYDKDF (reference sequence). This CDR3 has 12 residues.

The V and J genes are TRBV18 and TRBJ2-7, with a weak D call TRBD1 (7 bases). V was cut by 6 bases and J by 2 bases, with 17 bases left in between. The CDR3 spans 15 residues. Germline lookup yields CDR1 KGHSH and CDR2 LQKENI. The CDR3 sequence is CASSPGAGGTYEQYF. The DNA of the CDR3 is TGTGCCAGCTCGCCGGGGGCAGGGGGGACCTACGAGCAGTACTTC. The complete variable domain, with remaining parts taken from reference TRBV18 and TRBJ2-7, reads NAGVMQNPRHLVRRRGQEARLRCSPMKGHSHVYWYRQLPEEGLKFMVYLQKENIIDESGMPKERFSAEFPKEGPSILRIQQVVRGDSAAYFCASSPGAGGTYEQYFGPGTRLTVT.

V gene TRBV6-5 combines with J gene TRBJ1-6; 8 bases align to TRBD1. Germline loops: CDR1 MNHEY, CDR2 SVGAGI. The CDR3 has 15 amino acids. The V segment lost 6 bases and the J segment 5 bases; nucleotides outside the gene matches: 6. CDR3 sequence: CASRGQEGDNSPLHF. In DNA, the CDR3 is TGTGCCAGCAGGGGACAGGAGGGGGATAATTCACCCCTCCACTTT.

The chain links TRBV2 to TRBJ2-5; 13 positions agree with TRBD2. The V gene's germline CDR1 is SNHLY and CDR2 FYNNEI. CDR3 length: 17 residues. After removal of 1 base from V and 0 bases from J, the junction contained 2 bases not matched to a gene. The CDR3 region is CASSEGLAGGYQETQYF. As DNA, the CDR3 is TGTGCCAGCAGTGAAGGACTAGCGGGAGGATACCAAGAGACCCAGTACTTC.

This chain links TRBV7-8 with TRBJ1-5; 7 positions agree with TRBD1. Germline CDR1 is SGHVS and CDR2 is FQNEAQ. This CDR3 is built from 15 residues. Unmatched junction bases numbered 3, after V lost 1 base and J lost 3 bases. This chain's CDR3 is CASSLDRGLNQPQHF. As DNA, the CDR3 is TGTGCCAGCAGCTTAGACAGGGGACTCAATCAGCCCCAGCATTTT.

V gene TRBV6-6 combines with J gene TRBJ1-1; D is ambiguous. Trimming stripped 2 bases from V and 7 bases from J, with 11 bases between. This CDR3 is 13 amino acids long. The germline CDR1 and CDR2 sequences are MNHNY and SVGAGI (reference sequence). CDR3 sequence reads: CASSYVSGVEAFF. Here the CDR3 DNA reads TGTGCCAGCAGTTACGTCTCAGGCGTTGAAGCTTTCTTT.